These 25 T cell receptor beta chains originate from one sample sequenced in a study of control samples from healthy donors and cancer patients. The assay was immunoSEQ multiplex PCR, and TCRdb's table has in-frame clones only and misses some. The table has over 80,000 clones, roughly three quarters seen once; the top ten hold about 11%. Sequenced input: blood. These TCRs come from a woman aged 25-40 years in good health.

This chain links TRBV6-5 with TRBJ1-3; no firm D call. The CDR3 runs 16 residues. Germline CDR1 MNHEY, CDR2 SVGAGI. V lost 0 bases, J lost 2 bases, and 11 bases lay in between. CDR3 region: CASSYSVGAPGNTIYF. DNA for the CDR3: TGTGCCAGCAGTTACTCGGTAGGAGCACCTGGAAACACCATATATTTT.

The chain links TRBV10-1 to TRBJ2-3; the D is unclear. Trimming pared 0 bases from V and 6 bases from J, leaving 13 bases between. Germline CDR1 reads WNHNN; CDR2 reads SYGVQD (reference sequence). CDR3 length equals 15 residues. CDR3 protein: CASSESRKPGDTQYF. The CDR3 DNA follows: TGCGCCAGCAGTGAGTCGAGGAAACCCGGGGATACGCAGTATTTT.

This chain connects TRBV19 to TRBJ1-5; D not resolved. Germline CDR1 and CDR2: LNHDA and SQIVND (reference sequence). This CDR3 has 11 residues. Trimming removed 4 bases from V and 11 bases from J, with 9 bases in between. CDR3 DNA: TGTGCCAGTAGTACCTTTGGGTCCCAGCATTTT. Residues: CASSTFGSQHF. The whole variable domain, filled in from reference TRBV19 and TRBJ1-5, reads DGGITQSPKYLFRKEGQNVTLSCEQNLNHDAMYWYRQDPGQGLRLIYYSQIVNDFQKGDIAEGYSVSREKKESFPLTVTSAQKNPTAFYLCASSTFGSQHFGDGTRLSIL.

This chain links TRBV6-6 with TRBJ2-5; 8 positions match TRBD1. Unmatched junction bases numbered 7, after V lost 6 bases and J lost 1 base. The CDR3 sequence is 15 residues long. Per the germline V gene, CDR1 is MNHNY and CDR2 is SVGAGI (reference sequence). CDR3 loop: CASRHGQGLQETQYF. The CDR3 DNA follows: TGTGCCAGCAGACATGGACAGGGCCTCCAAGAGACCCAGTACTTC.

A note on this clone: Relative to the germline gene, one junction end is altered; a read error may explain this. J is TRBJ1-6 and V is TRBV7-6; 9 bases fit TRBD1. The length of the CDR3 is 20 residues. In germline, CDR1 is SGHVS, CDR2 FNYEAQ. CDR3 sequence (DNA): TGTGCCAGCAGCCTAGCGCCTAGGCCGGGACAGGGTTCCTATAATTCACCCCTCCACTTT. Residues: CASSLAPRPGQGSYNSPLHF.

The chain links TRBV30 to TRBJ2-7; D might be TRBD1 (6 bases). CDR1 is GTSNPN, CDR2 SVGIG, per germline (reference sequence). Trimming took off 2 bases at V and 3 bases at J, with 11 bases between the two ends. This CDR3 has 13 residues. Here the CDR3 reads CAWSKKGGYEQYF. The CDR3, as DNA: TGTGCCTGGAGTAAGAAAGGGGGCTACGAGCAGTACTTC.

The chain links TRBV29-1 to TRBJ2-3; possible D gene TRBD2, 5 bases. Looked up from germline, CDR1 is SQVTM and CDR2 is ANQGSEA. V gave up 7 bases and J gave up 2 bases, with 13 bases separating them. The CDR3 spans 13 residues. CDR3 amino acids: CSAQQRTTDTQYF. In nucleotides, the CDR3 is TGCAGCGCCCAACAGCGGACCACAGATACGCAGTATTTT.

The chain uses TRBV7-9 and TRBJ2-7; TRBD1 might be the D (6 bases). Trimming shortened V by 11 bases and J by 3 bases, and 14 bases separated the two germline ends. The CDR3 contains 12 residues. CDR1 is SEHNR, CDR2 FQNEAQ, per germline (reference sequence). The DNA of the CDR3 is TGTGCCTCAAGGTTGGGACACTACGAGCAGTACTTC. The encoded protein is CASRLGHYEQYF.

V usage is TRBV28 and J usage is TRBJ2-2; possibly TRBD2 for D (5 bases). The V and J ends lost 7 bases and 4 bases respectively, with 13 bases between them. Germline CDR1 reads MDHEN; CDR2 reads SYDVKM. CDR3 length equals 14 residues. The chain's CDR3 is CASKAAGGTGELFF. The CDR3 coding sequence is TGTGCCAGCAAGGCCGCAGGAGGCACCGGGGAGCTGTTTTTT. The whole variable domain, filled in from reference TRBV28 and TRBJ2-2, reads DVKVTQSSRYLVKRTGEKVFLECVQDMDHENMFWYRQDPGLGLRLIYFSYDVKMKEKGDIPEGYSVSREKKERFSLILESASTNQTSMYLCASKAAGGTGELFFGEGSRLTVL.

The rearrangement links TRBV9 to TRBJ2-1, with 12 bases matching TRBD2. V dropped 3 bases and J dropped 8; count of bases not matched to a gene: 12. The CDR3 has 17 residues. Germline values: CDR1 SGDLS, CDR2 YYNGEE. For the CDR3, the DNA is TGTGCCAGCAGCGCAGAGGCTGGACTAGCGGGGTTCGATGAGCAGTTCTTC. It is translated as CASSAEAGLAGFDEQFF.

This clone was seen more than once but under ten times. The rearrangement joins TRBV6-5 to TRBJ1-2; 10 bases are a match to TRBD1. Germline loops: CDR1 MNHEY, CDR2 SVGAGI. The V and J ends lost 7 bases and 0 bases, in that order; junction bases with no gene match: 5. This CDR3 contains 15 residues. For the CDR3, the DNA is TGTGCCAGCACCGGGACAGGGGTGGCTAACTATGGCTACACCTTC. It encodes CASTGTGVANYGYTF.

The CDR3, as DNA: TGCAGCGTTGAATATACGAGGATGGGGGTCTATGGCTACACCTTC. This encodes CSVEYTRMGVYGYTF. The V call is TRBV29-1, the J call TRBJ1-2; maybe TRBD1 (5 bases). The CDR3 is 15 residues long. Germline CDR1 and CDR2: SQVTM and ANQGSEA. The V end was cut by 2 bases, the J end by 4 bases, with 17 bases between.

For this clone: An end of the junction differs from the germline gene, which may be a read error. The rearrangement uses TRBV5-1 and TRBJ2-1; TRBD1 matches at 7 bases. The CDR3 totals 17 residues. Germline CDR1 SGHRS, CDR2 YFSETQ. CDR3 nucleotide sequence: TGCGCCAGCAGCATCCAAGGCCCGGGACAGAACTACAATAAGCAGTTCTTC. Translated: CASSIQGPGQNYNKQFF.

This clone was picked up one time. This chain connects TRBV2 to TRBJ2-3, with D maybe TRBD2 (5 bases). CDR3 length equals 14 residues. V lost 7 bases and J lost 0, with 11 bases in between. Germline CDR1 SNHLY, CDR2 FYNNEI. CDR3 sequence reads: CASMLGSSTDTQYF. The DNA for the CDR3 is TGTGCCAGCATGTTGGGGAGTAGCACAGATACGCAGTATTTT.

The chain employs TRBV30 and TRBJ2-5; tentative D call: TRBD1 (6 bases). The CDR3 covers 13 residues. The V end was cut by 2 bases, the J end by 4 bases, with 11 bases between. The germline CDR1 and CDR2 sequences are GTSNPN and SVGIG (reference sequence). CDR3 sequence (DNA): TGTGCCTGGAGTACGGGACATCTAGAGACCCAGTACTTC. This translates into CAWSTGHLETQYF.

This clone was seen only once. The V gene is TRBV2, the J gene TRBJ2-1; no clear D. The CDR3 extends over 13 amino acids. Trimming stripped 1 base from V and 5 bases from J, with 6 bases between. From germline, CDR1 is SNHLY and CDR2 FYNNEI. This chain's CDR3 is CASSEDGDNEQFF. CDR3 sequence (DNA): TGTGCCAGCAGTGAAGACGGTGACAATGAGCAGTTCTTC. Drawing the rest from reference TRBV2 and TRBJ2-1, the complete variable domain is EPEVTQTPSHQVTQMGQEVILRCVPISNHLYFYWYRQILGQKVEFLVSFYNNEISEKSEIFDDQFSVERPDGSNFTLKIRSTKLEDSAMYFCASSEDGDNEQFFGPGTRLTVL.

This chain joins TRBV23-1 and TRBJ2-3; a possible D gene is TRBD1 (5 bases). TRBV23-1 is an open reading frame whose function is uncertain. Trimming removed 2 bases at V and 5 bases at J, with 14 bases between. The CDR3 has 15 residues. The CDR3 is CASSQPTRAKDTQYF. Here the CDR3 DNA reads TGCGCCAGCAGTCAACCGACCAGGGCGAAAGATACGCAGTATTTT.

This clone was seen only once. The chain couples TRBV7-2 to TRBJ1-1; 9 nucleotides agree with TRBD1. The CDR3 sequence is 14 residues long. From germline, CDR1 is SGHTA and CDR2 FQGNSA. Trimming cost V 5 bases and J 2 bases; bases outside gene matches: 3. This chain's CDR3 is CASSIQGANTEAFF. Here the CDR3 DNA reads TGTGCCAGCAGCATACAGGGGGCAAACACTGAAGCTTTCTTT.

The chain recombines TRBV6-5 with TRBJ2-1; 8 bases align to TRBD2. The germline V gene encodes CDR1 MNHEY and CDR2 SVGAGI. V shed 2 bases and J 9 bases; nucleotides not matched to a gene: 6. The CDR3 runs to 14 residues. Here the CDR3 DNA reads TGTGCCAGCAGTTACCGTCGGGGGGGGCTTGAGCAGTTCTTC. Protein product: CASSYRRGGLEQFF.

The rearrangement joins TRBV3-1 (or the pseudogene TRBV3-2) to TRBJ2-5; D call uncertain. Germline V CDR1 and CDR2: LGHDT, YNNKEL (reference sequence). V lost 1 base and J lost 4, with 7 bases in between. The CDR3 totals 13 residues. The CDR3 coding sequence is TGTGCCAGCAGCCAAGGGACCACAGAGACCCAGTACTTC. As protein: CASSQGTTETQYF.

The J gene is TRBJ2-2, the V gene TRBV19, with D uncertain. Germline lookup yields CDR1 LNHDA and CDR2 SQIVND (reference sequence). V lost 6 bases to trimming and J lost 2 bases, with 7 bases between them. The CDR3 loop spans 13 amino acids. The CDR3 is CASREGNTGELFF. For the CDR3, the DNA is TGTGCCAGTAGAGAAGGCAACACCGGGGAGCTGTTTTTT. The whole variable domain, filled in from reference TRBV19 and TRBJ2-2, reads DGGITQSPKYLFRKEGQNVTLSCEQNLNHDAMYWYRQDPGQGLRLIYYSQIVNDFQKGDIAEGYSVSREKKESFPLTVTSAQKNPTAFYLCASREGNTGELFFGEGSRLTVL.

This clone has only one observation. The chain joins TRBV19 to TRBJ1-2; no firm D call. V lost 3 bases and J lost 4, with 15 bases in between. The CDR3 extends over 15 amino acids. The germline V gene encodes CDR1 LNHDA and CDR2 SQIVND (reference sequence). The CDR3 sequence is CASSMGTGNSYGYTF. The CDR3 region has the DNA TGTGCCAGTAGTATGGGTACGGGGAATAGCTATGGCTACACCTTC.

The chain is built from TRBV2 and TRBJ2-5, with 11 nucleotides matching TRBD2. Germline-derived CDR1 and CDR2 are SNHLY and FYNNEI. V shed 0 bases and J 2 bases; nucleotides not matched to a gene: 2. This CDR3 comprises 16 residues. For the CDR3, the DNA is TGTGCCAGCAGTGAAGCGCGACTAGCGGGGCAAGAGACCCAGTACTTC. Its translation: CASSEARLAGQETQYF.

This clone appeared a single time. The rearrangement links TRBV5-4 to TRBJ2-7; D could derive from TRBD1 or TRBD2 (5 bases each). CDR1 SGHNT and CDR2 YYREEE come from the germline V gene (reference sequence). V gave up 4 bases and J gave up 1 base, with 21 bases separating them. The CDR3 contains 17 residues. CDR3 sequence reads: CASSPKRGRELSYEQYF. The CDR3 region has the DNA TGTGCCAGCAGCCCCAAAAGGGGTAGGGAGCTTTCCTACGAGCAGTACTTC.

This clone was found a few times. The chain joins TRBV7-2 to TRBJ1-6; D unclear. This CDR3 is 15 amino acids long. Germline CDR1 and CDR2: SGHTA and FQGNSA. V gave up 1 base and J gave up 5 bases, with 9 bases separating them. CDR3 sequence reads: CASSLGYGNNSPLHF. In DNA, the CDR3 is TGTGCCAGCAGCTTAGGGTATGGGAATAATTCACCCCTCCACTTT.